Below are 27 T cell receptor beta chains sequenced from a single sample in a study of blood T cell repertoires in COVID-19 (dated by TCRdb to 2020 to 2021). Library preparation employed the immunoSEQ multiplex PCR assay. TCRdb took this table from immuneACCESS and kept in-frame rearrangements with V and J called. Such tables lack part of the clones; where checked against another copy, unresolved V genes explain under half of the gap, and the rest is unexplained. Counted in this sample were about 310,000 clones; under 90% of them appeared once. Just under 9.5% of the sample comes from the top ten. The sequencing sample was made of PBMCs or T cells enriched from blood (not recorded which). These receptors were obtained from a woman in her thirties who had recovered from COVID-19.

The chain carries TRBV14 and TRBJ2-7, with TRBD2 as a possible D gene (6 bases). Germline V gives CDR1 SGHDN, CDR2 FVKESK. The CDR3 runs to 14 residues. Trimming cost V 4 bases and J 2 bases, with 12 bases left between them. CDR3 amino acids: CASSLPGLAYEQYF. In DNA form, the CDR3 reads TGTGCCAGCAGCCTTCCGGGACTTGCCTACGAGCAGTACTTC.

V is TRBV19 and J is TRBJ2-7, with 11 bases lining up with TRBD2. The CDR3 runs 15 residues. Per germline, CDR1 LNHDA and CDR2 SQIVND (reference sequence). Trimming removed 6 bases from V and 4 bases from J; junction bases left unmatched: 8. In DNA, the CDR3 is TGTGCCAGTAGCCAAACTAGCGGGAGTGGGTACGAGCAGTACTTC. It translates to CASSQTSGSGYEQYF.

The chain is built from TRBV10-2 and TRBJ2-7, with 9 bases identical to TRBD2. V gave up 7 bases and J gave up 4 bases; unmatched junction bases: 5. The length of the CDR3 is 13 residues. From germline, CDR1 is WSHSY and CDR2 SAAADI. CDR3 region: CASIGRGGYEQYF. CDR3 DNA: TGCGCCAGCATAGGGCGGGGGGGATACGAGCAGTACTTC.

V and J are TRBV14 and TRBJ2-6; D may be TRBD2 (5 bases). Per germline, CDR1 SGHDN and CDR2 FVKESK. This CDR3 has 15 amino acids. Trimming shortened V by 4 bases and J by 1 base, and 8 bases separated the two germline ends. The CDR3 DNA follows: TGTGCCAGCAGCCGTCTAGCTTCTGGGGCCAACGTCCTGACTTTC. It yields the protein CASSRLASGANVLTF.

The chain uses TRBV3-1 (or the pseudogene TRBV3-2) and TRBJ2-1; D unresolved. The CDR3 spans 10 residues. Germline CDR1 and CDR2: LGHDT and YNNKEL (reference sequence). Trimming shortened V by 1 base and J by 15 bases, and 7 bases separated the two germline ends. The CDR3 nucleotides read TGTGCCAGCAGCCAAGGGGCCTGGTTCTTC. Its protein is CASSQGAWFF.

CDR3 sequence reads: CASSQESLAGAYEQYF. The CDR3 DNA sequence: TGCGCCAGCAGCCAAGAAAGTCTAGCGGGAGCATACGAGCAGTACTTC. The J gene is TRBJ2-7, the V gene TRBV4-3, with 10 bases lining up with TRBD2. Germline lookup yields CDR1 LGHNA and CDR2 YSLEER. The V segment lost 0 bases and the J segment 4 bases; nucleotides outside the gene matches: 6. The CDR3 is 16 residues long.

The chain combines TRBV7-3 with TRBJ2-1, with a weak D call TRBD2 (6 bases). This CDR3 comprises 15 residues. Deletions cut 5 bases from V and 5 bases from J, with 16 bases between. CDR1 and CDR2 from the germline V gene are SGHTA and FQGTGA. As DNA, the CDR3 is TGTGCCAGCAGCCTACAGCGGGTGCGAAACAATGAGCAGTTCTTC. Amino acids: CASSLQRVRNNEQFF.

CDR3 amino acids: CASSYGGTGGRNQPQHF. CDR3 nucleotide sequence: TGTGCCAGCAGTTACGGGGGGACAGGGGGCCGAAATCAGCCCCAGCATTTT. The J gene is TRBJ1-5, the V gene TRBV6-2 or TRBV6-3; 12 bases fit TRBD1. The CDR3 has 17 residues. Germline V gene lookup returns CDR1 MNHEY and CDR2 SVGEGT. The V gene end was trimmed by 2 bases and the J gene end by 4 bases; junction bases not matched to a gene: 6.

This chain connects TRBV11-1 to TRBJ2-3; D not resolved. CDR1 SGHAT and CDR2 FQDESV come from the germline V gene (reference sequence). The CDR3 spans 12 residues. The V gene lost 6 bases and the J gene lost 2 bases, with 6 bases spanning the gap. The CDR3 loop is CASSFYTDTQYF. CDR3 nucleotides: TGTGCCAGCAGTTTCTACACAGATACGCAGTATTTT. Based on the CDR3 plus reference TRBV11-1 and TRBJ2-3, the full variable domain is EAEVAQSPRYKITEKSQAVAFWCDPISGHATLYWYRQILGQGPELLVQFQDESVVDDSQLPKDRFSAERLKGVDSTLKIQPAELGDSAMYLCASSFYTDTQYFGPGTRLTVL.

The rearrangement uses TRBV28 and TRBJ1-4, with TRBD1 identical over 9 bases. Germline CDR1 and CDR2: MDHEN and SYDVKM. After removal of 5 bases from V and 10 bases from J, the junction contained 23 bases not matched to a gene. The CDR3 extends over 19 amino acids. CDR3 DNA sequence: TGTGCCAGCAGTCCAGTCCCCGGGACAGGGTATGAATTTGCTGGAAAACTGTTTTTT. Amino acids: CASSPVPGTGYEFAGKLFF.

The chain couples TRBV3-1 (or the pseudogene TRBV3-2) to TRBJ2-3; D remains unclear. Germline CDR1 is LGHDT and CDR2 is YNNKEL (reference sequence). V was clipped by 0 bases and J by 0 bases, with 7 bases between them. The CDR3 consists of 15 residues. CDR3 sequence reads: CASSQELFSTDTQYF. Written as DNA, the CDR3 is TGTGCCAGCAGCCAAGAACTCTTTAGCACAGATACGCAGTATTTT.

The V and J genes are TRBV5-1 and TRBJ1-6; perhaps TRBD1 as D (5 bases). The V end was cut by 0 bases, the J end by 6 bases, with 7 bases between. The CDR3 totals 14 residues. CDR1 is SGHRS, CDR2 YFSETQ, per germline. The CDR3 nucleotides are TGCGCCAGCAGCTTGGGACAGAGTAATTCACCCCTCCACTTT. This codes for CASSLGQSNSPLHF.

The chain combines TRBV5-1 with TRBJ1-4, with 7 bases identical to TRBD1. V lost 4 bases, J lost 0 bases, and 6 bases stayed unmatched. This CDR3 is built from 16 residues. Germline-derived CDR1 and CDR2 are SGHRS and YFSETQ. The CDR3 loop is CASSQETGTTNEKLFF. CDR3 DNA sequence: TGCGCCAGCAGCCAAGAGACAGGGACAACTAATGAAAAACTGTTTTTT.

The chain couples TRBV7-2 to TRBJ2-3; TRBD1 matches 9 bases. Trimming took 2 bases from V and 4 from J; bases not matched to a gene: 1. In germline, CDR1 is SGHTA, CDR2 FQGNSA. CDR3 length: 14 residues. The CDR3, as DNA: TGTGCCAGCAGCTTAAGACAGGGGGCAGATACGCAGTATTTT. Translation gives CASSLRQGADTQYF. The entire variable domain, with the rest obtained from reference TRBV7-2 and TRBJ2-3, is as follows: GAGVSQSPSNKVTEKGKDVELRCDPISGHTALYWYRQSLGQGLEFLIYFQGNSAPDKSGLPSDRFSAERTGGSVSTLTIQRTQQEDSAVYLCASSLRQGADTQYFGPGTRLTVL.

The chain recombines TRBV7-9 with TRBJ2-1; a possible D gene is TRBD2 (7 bases). CDR1 SEHNR and CDR2 FQNEAQ come from the germline V gene (reference sequence). The CDR3 is made up of 17 amino acids. V lost 5 bases, J lost 1 base, and 18 bases lay in between. CDR3 residues: CASSQILGGGSYNEQFF. CDR3 sequence (DNA): TGTGCCAGCAGCCAGATTTTAGGGGGGGGATCCTACAATGAGCAGTTCTTC.

CDR3 nucleotides: TGTGCCAGCTCACCACGGGAGCTGAACACTGAAGCTTTCTTT. Translating gives CASSPRELNTEAFF. This chain joins TRBV18 and TRBJ1-1; unclear D gene. The CDR3 has 14 amino acids. CDR1 KGHSH and CDR2 LQKENI come from the germline V gene. The germline V and J ends were trimmed by 1 base and 0 bases, with 6 bases remaining between them.

The J gene is TRBJ2-1, the V gene TRBV19, with TRBD2 matching over 7 bases. J was trimmed by 4 bases and V by 5 bases; bases with no gene match: 11. The CDR3 is 16 residues long. Per the germline V gene, CDR1 is LNHDA and CDR2 is SQIVND (reference sequence). In DNA form, the CDR3 reads TGTGCCAGTAGTGGGCCTTGGGGGGACTATTACAATGAGCAGTTCTTC. Encoded protein: CASSGPWGDYYNEQFF.

The chain recombines TRBV6-1 with TRBJ1-6; tentative D call: TRBD1 (6 bases). V was trimmed by 2 bases and J by 0 bases, leaving 17 bases between them. The CDR3 length is 19 residues. Looked up from germline, CDR1 is MNHNS and CDR2 is SASEGT. The CDR3 DNA follows: TGTGCCAGCAGTGAAAAAAAGGACAGCACAAGCTCCTATAATTCACCCCTCCACTTT. Translated, it gives CASSEKKDSTSSYNSPLHF.

This clone was recorded a few times. The V and J genes are TRBV9 and TRBJ1-1, with D hard to call. The CDR3 extends over 12 amino acids. In germline, CDR1 is SGDLS, CDR2 YYNGEE. The germline V and J ends were trimmed by 6 bases and 1 base, with 7 bases remaining between them. The CDR3 sequence is CASNTPNTEAFF. For the CDR3, the DNA is TGTGCCAGCAACACCCCGAACACTGAAGCTTTCTTT.

CDR3 sequence reads: CASSGAGTGNEKLFF. In DNA, the CDR3 is TGTGCCAGCAGTGGGGCCGGGACAGGGAATGAAAAACTGTTTTTT. The V gene is TRBV28, the J gene TRBJ1-4, with 9 bases that match TRBD1. In germline, CDR1 is MDHEN, CDR2 SYDVKM. The CDR3 is made up of 15 amino acids. The ends lost 5 bases at V and 5 bases at J; junction bases unmatched: 6.

The chain couples TRBV6-5 to TRBJ1-3; D is undetermined. CDR1 is MNHEY and CDR2 is SVGAGI in the germline V gene. V was clipped by 6 bases and J by 0 bases, with 12 bases between them. CDR3 size: 15 residues. The CDR3 is CASSPRTSSGNTIYF. DNA for the CDR3: TGTGCCAGCAGCCCCCGCACGAGCTCTGGAAACACCATATATTTT.

This clone appeared a single time. The rearrangement links TRBV19 to TRBJ2-3; tentative D call: TRBD1 (6 bases). The V and J ends lost 4 bases and 1 base respectively, with 15 bases between them. The V gene's germline CDR1 is LNHDA and CDR2 SQIVND (reference sequence). This CDR3 is built from 16 residues. The CDR3 DNA reads TGTGCCAGTAGTACGGGACATATAGTAGGCACAGATACGCAGTATTTT. Its translation: CASSTGHIVGTDTQYF.

This rearrangement joins TRBV28 to TRBJ1-5; D is ambiguous. The CDR3 runs to 16 residues. CDR1 is MDHEN and CDR2 is SYDVKM in the germline V gene. Trimming removed 5 bases at V and 5 bases at J, with 19 bases between. The CDR3 protein is CASSPLWEHPDQPQHF. The CDR3 DNA sequence: TGTGCCAGCAGTCCACTGTGGGAGCACCCCGATCAGCCCCAGCATTTT.

The rearrangement links TRBV7-2 to TRBJ1-5; 9 bases line up with TRBD1. Germline V gene sequence: CDR1 SGHTA, CDR2 FQGNSA. Unmatched junction bases numbered 5, after V lost 2 bases and J lost 6 bases. This CDR3 is built from 15 residues. The CDR3 DNA follows: TGTGCCAGCAGCTTATCGGGGACAGGGCCTCAGCCCCAGCATTTT. This encodes CASSLSGTGPQPQHF.

This chain connects TRBV5-4 to TRBJ2-3; 9 nucleotides match TRBD1. Per the germline V gene, CDR1 is SGHNT and CDR2 is YYREEE (reference sequence). The CDR3 is 15 amino acids. V was pared by 4 bases and J by 3 bases, with 6 bases of the junction left unmatched. The CDR3: CASSAAGTGTDTQYF. Written as DNA, the CDR3 is TGTGCCAGCAGCGCTGCCGGGACAGGGACAGATACGCAGTATTTT.

This rearrangement joins TRBV5-4 to TRBJ1-2, with 8 bases that match TRBD1. Germline V gene lookup returns CDR1 SGHNT and CDR2 YYREEE (reference sequence). The CDR3 is made up of 16 amino acids. With 2 bases clipped from V and 4 bases from J, the junction kept 10 bases outside the gene matches. The CDR3 reads CASSLGSTGAVYGYTF. In DNA form, the CDR3 reads TGTGCCAGCAGCTTAGGATCGACAGGGGCCGTCTATGGCTACACCTTC.

This clone was observed once. V is TRBV5-4 and J is TRBJ2-1; a possible D gene is TRBD2 (5 bases). The V gene lost 5 bases and the J gene lost 0 bases, with 15 bases spanning the gap. The CDR3 length is 16 residues. CDR1 SGHNT and CDR2 YYREEE come from the germline V gene (reference sequence). The CDR3 bases are TGTGCCAGCAGGAACAGACTAATAAGCTCCTACAATGAGCAGTTCTTC. This translates into CASRNRLISSYNEQFF.